This TCR beta chain appears in the sequencing data of a study of blood T cell repertoires in COVID-19. Per the authors' pipeline: Estimation of nucleated cell counts relied on the amplification of reference gene primers. The data were produced by immunoSEQ multiplex PCR, yet TCRdb's version contains in-frame clones alone and is incomplete. V and J calls and clone size are given by that table; D and trimming were obtained from the DNA. Among 200,000 to 300,000 clones listed, approximately 85% were seen once. The J segment lost 4 bases and the V segment lost 1 base, leaving 0 bases of the junction unmatched. CDR3 length: 13 residues. Germline CDR1 is KGHSH and CDR2 is LQKENI.

The chain couples TRBV18 to TRBJ1-2; 7 bases map to TRBD1. The receptor comes from a man aged 45-60 years with acute or convalescent COVID-19. The sequencing input was peripheral blood. CDR3 sequence: CASSPRDSYGYTF. For the CDR3, the DNA is TGTGCCAGCTCACCACGGGACAGCTATGGCTACACCTTC.